Here is one T cell receptor beta chain with its context. The antigen remains unidentified. TCRdb's copy holds only in-frame clones and misses some; the assay was immunoSEQ multiplex PCR. The data show fewer than 20,000 clones, around four fifths seen once. Before regulatory T cell sorting, thawed PBMCs rested overnight at 37°C in 200 to 250 IU/ml IL-2. The germline CDR1 and CDR2 sequences are MNHEY and SVGAGI. Trimming removed 4 bases from V and 4 bases from J, with 5 bases in between. This CDR3 region has 12 residues. This record comes from a study of Tregs in tolerant kidney transplant recipients. General study results and limits: No direct test of biological reproducibility was done here. Activated donor B cell expansion appeared to reveal the most relevant donor-specific TCRbeta repertoire.

Sequencing was done on a sample of Tregs from blood. The V and J genes are TRBV6-5 and TRBJ2-1; no clear D gene. The TCR originated in a human donor in good health. CDR3 residues: CASSSLYNEQFF. DNA for the CDR3: TGTGCCAGCAGTTCCCTATACAATGAGCAGTTCTTC.